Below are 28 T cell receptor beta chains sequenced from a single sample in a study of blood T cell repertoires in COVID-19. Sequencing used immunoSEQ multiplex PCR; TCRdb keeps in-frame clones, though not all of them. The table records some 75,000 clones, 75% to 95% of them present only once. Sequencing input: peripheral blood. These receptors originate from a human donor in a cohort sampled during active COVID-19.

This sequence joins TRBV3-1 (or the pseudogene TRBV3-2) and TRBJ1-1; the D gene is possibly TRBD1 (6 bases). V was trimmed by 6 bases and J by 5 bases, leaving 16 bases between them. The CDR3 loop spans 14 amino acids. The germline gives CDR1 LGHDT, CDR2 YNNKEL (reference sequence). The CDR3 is CASSRAQGSTEAFF. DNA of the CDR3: TGTGCCAGCAGTCGCGCGCAGGGGAGTACTGAAGCTTTCTTT.

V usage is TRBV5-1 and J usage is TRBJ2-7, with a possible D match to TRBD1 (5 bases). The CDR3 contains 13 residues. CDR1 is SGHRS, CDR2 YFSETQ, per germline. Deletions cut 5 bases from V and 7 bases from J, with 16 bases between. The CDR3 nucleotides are TGCGCCAGCAGAACGCCAGGGCGGCGGGAGCAGTACTTC. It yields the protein CASRTPGRREQYF.

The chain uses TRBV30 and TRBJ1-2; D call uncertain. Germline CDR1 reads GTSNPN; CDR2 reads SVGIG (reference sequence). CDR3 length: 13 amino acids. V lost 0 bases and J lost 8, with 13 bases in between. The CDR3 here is CAWSVLGRGGYTF. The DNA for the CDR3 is TGTGCCTGGAGTGTACTGGGTAGAGGGGGCTACACCTTC.

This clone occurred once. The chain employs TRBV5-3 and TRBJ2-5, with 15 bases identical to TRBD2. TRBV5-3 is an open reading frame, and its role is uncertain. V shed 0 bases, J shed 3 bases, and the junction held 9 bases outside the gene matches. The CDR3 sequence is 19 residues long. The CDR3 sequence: CARSLGGTSGGFLEETQYF. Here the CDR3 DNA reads TGTGCCAGAAGCTTGGGAGGGACTAGCGGGGGGTTCTTAGAAGAGACCCAGTACTTC.

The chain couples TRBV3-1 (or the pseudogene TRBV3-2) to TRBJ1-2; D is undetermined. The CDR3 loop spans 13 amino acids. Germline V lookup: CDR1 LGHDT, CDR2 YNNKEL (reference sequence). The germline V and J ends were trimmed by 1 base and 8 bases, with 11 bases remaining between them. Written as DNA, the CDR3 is TGTGCCAGCAGCCAAGTTGCGGAAATAGGCTACACCTTC. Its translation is CASSQVAEIGYTF.

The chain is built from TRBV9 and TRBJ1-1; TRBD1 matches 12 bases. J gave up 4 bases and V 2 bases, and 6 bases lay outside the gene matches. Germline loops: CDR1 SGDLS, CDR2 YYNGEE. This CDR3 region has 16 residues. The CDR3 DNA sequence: TGTGCCAGCAGCGTGGGGACAGGGGGCGTCGGCACTGAAGCTTTCTTT. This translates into CASSVGTGGVGTEAFF.

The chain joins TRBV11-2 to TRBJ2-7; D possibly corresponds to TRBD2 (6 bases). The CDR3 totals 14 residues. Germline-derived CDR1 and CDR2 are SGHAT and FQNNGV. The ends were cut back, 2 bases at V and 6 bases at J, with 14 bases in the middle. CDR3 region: CASSLSIGRREQYF. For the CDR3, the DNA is TGTGCCAGCAGCTTAAGTATAGGGAGGCGCGAGCAGTACTTC.

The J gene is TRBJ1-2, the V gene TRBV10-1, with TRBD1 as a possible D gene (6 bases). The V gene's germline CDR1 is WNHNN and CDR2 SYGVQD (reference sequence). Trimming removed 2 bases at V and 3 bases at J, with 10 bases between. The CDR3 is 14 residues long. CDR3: CASSETDRDYGYTF. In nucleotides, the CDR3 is TGCGCCAGCAGTGAGACGGACAGAGACTATGGCTACACCTTC.

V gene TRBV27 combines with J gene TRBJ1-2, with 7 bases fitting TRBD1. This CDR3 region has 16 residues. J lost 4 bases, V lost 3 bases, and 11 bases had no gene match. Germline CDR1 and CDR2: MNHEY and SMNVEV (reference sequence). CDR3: CASSFGGNRGGYGYTF. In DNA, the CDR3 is TGTGCCAGCAGTTTCGGGGGAAACAGGGGAGGCTATGGCTACACCTTC.

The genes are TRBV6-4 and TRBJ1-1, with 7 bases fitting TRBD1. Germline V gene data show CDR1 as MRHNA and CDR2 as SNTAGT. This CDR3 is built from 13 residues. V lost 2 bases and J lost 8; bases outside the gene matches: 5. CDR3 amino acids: CASSDRTGEEAFF. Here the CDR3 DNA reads TGTGCCAGCAGTGACCGTACAGGGGAGGAAGCTTTCTTT.

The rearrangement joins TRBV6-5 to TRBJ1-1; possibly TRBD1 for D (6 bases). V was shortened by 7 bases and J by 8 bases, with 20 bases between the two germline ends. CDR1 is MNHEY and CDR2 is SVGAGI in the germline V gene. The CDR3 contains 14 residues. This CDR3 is CASIPARQAGEAFF. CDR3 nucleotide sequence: TGTGCCAGCATTCCGGCCAGACAGGCCGGGGAAGCTTTCTTT.

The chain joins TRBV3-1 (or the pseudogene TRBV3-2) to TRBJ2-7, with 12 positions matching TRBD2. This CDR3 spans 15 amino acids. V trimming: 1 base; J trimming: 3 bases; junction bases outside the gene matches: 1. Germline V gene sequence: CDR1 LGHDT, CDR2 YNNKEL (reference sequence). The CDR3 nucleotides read TGTGCCAGCAGCCAAGGACTAGCGGGGGACTACGAGCAGTACTTC. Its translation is CASSQGLAGDYEQYF.

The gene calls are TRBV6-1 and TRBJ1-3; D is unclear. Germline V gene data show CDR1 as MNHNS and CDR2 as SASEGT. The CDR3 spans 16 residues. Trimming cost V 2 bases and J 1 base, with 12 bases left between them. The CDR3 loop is CASSESPPGSGNTIYF. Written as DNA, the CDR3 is TGTGCCAGCAGTGAAAGCCCCCCGGGGTCTGGAAACACCATATATTTT.

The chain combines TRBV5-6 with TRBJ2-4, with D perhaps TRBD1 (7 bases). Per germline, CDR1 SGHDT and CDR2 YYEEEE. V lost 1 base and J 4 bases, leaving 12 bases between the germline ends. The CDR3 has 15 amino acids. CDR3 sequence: CASSLRGTEKNIQYF. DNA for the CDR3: TGTGCCAGCAGCTTGCGCGGGACAGAAAAAAACATTCAGTACTTC.

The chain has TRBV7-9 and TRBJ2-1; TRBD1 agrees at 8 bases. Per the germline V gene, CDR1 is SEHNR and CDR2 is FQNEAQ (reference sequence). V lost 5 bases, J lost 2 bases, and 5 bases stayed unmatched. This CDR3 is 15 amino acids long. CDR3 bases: TGTGCCAGCAGCCAAGACAGGGGCGCCTACAATGAGCAGTTCTTC. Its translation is CASSQDRGAYNEQFF.

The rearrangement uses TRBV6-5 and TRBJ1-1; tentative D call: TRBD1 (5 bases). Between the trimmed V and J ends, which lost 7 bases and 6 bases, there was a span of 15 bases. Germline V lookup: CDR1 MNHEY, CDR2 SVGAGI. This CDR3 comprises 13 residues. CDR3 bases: TGTGCCAGCACTATGACACAAGGGGCTGAAGCTTTCTTT. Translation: CASTMTQGAEAFF.

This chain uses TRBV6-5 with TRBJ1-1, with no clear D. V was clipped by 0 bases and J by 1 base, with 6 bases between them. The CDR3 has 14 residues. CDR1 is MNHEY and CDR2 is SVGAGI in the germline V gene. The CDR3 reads CASSYSPGNTEAFF. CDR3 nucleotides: TGTGCCAGCAGTTACTCTCCGGGGAACACTGAAGCTTTCTTT.

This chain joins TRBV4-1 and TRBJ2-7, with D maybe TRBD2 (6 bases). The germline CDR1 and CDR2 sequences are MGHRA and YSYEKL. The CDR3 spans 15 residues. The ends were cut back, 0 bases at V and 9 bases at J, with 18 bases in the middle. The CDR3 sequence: CASSQDWDSTGRQYF. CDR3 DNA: TGCGCCAGCAGCCAAGATTGGGACTCTACCGGGCGGCAGTACTTC.

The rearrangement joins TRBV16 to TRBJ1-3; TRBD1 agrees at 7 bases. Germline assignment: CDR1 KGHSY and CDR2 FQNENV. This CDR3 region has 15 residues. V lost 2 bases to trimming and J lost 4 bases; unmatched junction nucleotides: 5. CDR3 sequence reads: CASSQPEGAGNTIYF. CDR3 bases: TGTGCCAGCAGCCAACCCGAGGGGGCGGGAAACACCATATATTTT.

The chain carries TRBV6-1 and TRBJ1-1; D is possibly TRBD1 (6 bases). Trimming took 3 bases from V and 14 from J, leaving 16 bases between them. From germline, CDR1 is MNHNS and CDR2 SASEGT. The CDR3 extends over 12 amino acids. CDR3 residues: CASSDPGTRWFF. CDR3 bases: TGTGCCAGCAGTGATCCGGGGACAAGGTGGTTCTTT.

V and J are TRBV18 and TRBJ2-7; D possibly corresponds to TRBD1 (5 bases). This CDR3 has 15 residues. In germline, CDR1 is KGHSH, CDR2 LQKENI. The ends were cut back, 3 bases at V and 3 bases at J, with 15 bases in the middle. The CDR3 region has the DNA TGTGCCAGCTCACCCCTACCCAGGGCTAACTACGAGCAGTACTTC. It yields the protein CASSPLPRANYEQYF.

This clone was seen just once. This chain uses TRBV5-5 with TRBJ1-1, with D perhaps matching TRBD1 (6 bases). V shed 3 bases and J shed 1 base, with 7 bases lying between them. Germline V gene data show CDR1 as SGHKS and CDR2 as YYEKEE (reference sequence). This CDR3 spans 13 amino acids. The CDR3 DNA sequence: TGTGCCAGCAGCTGGGGACAGAACACTGAAGCTTTCTTT. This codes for CASSWGQNTEAFF.

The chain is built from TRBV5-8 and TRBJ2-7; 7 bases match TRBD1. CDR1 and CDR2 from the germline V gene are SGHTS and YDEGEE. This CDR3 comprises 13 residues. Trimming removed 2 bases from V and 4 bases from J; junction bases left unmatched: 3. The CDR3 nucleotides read TGTGCCAGCAGCTTCCTCAGGGGGTACGAGCAGTACTTC. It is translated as CASSFLRGYEQYF.

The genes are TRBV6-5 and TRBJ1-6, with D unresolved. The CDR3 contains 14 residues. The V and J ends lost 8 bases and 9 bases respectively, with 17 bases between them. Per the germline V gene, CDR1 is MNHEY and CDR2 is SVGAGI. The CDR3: CASSFTRERSPLHF. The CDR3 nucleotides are TGTGCCAGCTCCTTCACCCGCGAGCGTTCACCCCTCCACTTT.

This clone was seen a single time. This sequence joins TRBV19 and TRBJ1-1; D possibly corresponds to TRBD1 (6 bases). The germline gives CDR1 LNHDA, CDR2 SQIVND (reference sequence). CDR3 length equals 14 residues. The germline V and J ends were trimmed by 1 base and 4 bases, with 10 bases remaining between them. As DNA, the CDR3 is TGTGCCAGTAGTATAGCTGCGGGGGCCACTGAAGCTTTCTTT. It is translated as CASSIAAGATEAFF.

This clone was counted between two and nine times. The CDR3 DNA reads as TGTGCCAGCAGCCCACAGGGGGGGAATGAGCAGTTCTTC. This codes for CASSPQGGNEQFF. The chain couples TRBV6-4 to TRBJ2-1; D is perhaps TRBD1 (8 bases). Trimming took off 6 bases at V and 7 bases at J, with 13 bases between the two ends. The CDR3 sequence is 13 residues long. CDR1 is MRHNA and CDR2 is SNTAGT in the germline V gene.

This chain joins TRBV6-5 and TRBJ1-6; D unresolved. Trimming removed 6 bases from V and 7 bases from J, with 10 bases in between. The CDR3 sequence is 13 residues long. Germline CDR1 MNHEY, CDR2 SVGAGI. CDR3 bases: TGTGCCAGCAGGAGGGAGGAAAATTCACCCCTCCACTTT. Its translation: CASRREENSPLHF.

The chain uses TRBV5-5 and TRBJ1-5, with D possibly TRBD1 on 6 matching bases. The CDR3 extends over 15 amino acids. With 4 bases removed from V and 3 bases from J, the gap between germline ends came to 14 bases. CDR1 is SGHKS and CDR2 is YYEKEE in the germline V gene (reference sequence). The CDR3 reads CASSLSGTPNQPQHF. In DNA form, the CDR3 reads TGTGCCAGCAGCCTAAGCGGGACACCCAATCAGCCCCAGCATTTT.